The 9 T cell receptor beta chains in this list originate from one sample, sequenced in a study of blood T cell repertoires in COVID-19. Here immunoSEQ multiplex PCR was the method, and the copy in TCRdb shows in-frame clones only, minus some. The sample comprises fewer than 120,000 clones, about 79% of which are singletons, and roughly 17% rests with the top ten. The specimen sequenced was peripheral blood. These receptor sequences come from an elderly woman with active or convalescent COVID-19.

V usage is TRBV10-3 and J usage is TRBJ2-5, with 11 bases that match TRBD1. The CDR3 loop spans 14 amino acids. V was clipped by 6 bases and J by 4 bases; unmatched bases: 4. Germline V gene lookup returns CDR1 ENHRY and CDR2 SYGVKD. The CDR3 reads CAIRPGTGGETQYF. Written as DNA, the CDR3 is TGTGCCATCAGGCCCGGGACAGGGGGAGAGACCCAGTACTTC.

V gene TRBV19 combines with J gene TRBJ2-7; 9 bases agree with TRBD1. Germline assignment: CDR1 LNHDA and CDR2 SQIVND (reference sequence). V lost 6 bases to trimming and J lost 4 bases; unmatched junction nucleotides: 13. There are 16 residues in the CDR3. The CDR3: CASSREGGTGSYEQYF. For the CDR3, the DNA is TGTGCCAGTAGCCGCGAGGGGGGGACAGGGTCTTACGAGCAGTACTTC.

The chain links TRBV7-2 to TRBJ2-5; TRBD1 might be the D (6 bases). Trimming took 1 base from V and 5 from J, leaving 11 bases between them. This CDR3 region has 14 residues. The germline CDR1 and CDR2 sequences are SGHTA and FQGNSA. The CDR3 DNA reads TGTGCCAGCAGCTTAGTACAGGGTCAGGAGACCCAGTACTTC. Translation: CASSLVQGQETQYF.

The chain is built from TRBV5-4 and TRBJ2-3; 12 bases align to TRBD2. The ends lost 4 bases at V and 0 bases at J; junction bases unmatched: 3. CDR3 length: 16 amino acids. Germline V gives CDR1 SGHNT, CDR2 YYREEE (reference sequence). The CDR3 DNA follows: TGTGCCAGCAGCCTAGGGACTAGCGGGAGCACAGATACGCAGTATTTT. It translates to CASSLGTSGSTDTQYF.

The sample holds many counts of this clone. The chain uses TRBV18 and TRBJ1-3; D is undetermined. The V and J ends lost 4 bases and 0 bases respectively, with 10 bases between them. Germline CDR1 KGHSH, CDR2 LQKENI. The CDR3 runs 15 residues. The DNA of the CDR3 is TGTGCCAGCTCACGTATAAGGAGCTCTGGAAACACCATATATTTT. Encoded protein: CASSRIRSSGNTIYF.

The sample holds a few counts of this clone. The J gene is TRBJ1-6, the V gene TRBV28; maybe TRBD1 (5 bases). V dropped 6 bases and J dropped 10 bases, with 16 bases sitting between them. The germline V gene has CDR1 MDHEN and CDR2 SYDVKM. There are 14 residues in the CDR3. CDR3 amino acids: CASRPGGLGSPLHF. For the CDR3, the DNA is TGTGCCAGCAGACCCGGGGGGTTAGGATCACCCCTCCACTTT.

The rearrangement links TRBV7-2 to TRBJ2-3, with 7 bases matching TRBD2. J was trimmed by 6 bases and V by 6 bases; bases with no gene match: 3. The CDR3 covers 12 residues. Germline V gene data show CDR1 as SGHTA and CDR2 as FQGNSA. This CDR3 reads CASRGGLDTQYF. DNA of the CDR3: TGTGCCAGCAGGGGGGGGTTGGATACGCAGTATTTT.

The chain is built from TRBV19 and TRBJ2-5; 8 bases match TRBD2. This CDR3 comprises 16 residues. Trimming cost V 5 bases and J 0 bases; bases outside gene matches: 8. Looked up from germline, CDR1 is LNHDA and CDR2 is SQIVND (reference sequence). CDR3 sequence (DNA): TGTGCCAGTAGTTTTACCAGCGGGGGATACCAAGAGACCCAGTACTTC. It encodes CASSFTSGGYQETQYF.

As concerns this clone: The germline gene is not matched at one end of the junction; a read error may be the cause. J is TRBJ2-1 and V is TRBV3-1 (or the pseudogene TRBV3-2), with 7 bases lining up with TRBD1. Germline CDR1 reads LGHDT; CDR2 reads YNNKEL (reference sequence). The CDR3 contains 14 residues. The DNA for the CDR3 is TGTGCCAGCAGCGAAGACAGGGCCTACAATGAGCAGTTCTTC. It encodes CASSEDRAYNEQFF.